This entry concerns a single T cell receptor beta chain. The source of the sample is a study of shared T cell receptors in the human thymus. Generated by immunoSEQ multiplex PCR, the TCRdb table keeps only in-frame clones and is missing some. There are under 850,000 clones in the sample; around 87% occur only once, and 0.0095% to 0.013% lies in the top ten. Germline V lookup: CDR1 LGHNA, CDR2 YNFKEQ. Deletions cut 0 bases from V and 0 bases from J, with 18 bases between. This CDR3 has 18 residues. These data also featured in a second study, about human thymus T cells. As that report states: Thymus pieces cut out during corrective heart surgery were the tissue that was used. Gene usage for V and J segments appeared biased in thymic and blood repertoires.

The J gene is TRBJ2-7, the V gene TRBV4-2, with D possibly matching TRBD2 (6 bases). Sequencing was carried out using thymocytes. This clonotype was sampled from a boy in the first two years of life with a congenital heart defect. CDR3 DNA sequence: TGTGCCAGCAGCCAAGAAGGAGGTGCGGGGCGGCCCTCCTACGAGCAGTACTTC. Translating gives CASSQEGGAGRPSYEQYF.